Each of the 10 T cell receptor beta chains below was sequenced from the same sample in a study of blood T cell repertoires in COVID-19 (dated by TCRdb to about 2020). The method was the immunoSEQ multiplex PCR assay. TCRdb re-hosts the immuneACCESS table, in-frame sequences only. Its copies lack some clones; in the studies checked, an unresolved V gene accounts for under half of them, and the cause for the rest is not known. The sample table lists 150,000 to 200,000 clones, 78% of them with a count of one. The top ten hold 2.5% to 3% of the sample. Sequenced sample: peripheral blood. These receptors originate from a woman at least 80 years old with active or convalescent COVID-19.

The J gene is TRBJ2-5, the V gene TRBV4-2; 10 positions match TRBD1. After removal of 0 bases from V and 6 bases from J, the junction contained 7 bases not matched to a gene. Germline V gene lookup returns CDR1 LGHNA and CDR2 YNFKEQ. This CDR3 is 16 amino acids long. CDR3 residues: CASSQDSGQGSKTQYF. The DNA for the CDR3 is TGTGCCAGCAGCCAAGACTCGGGACAGGGGTCCAAGACCCAGTACTTC.

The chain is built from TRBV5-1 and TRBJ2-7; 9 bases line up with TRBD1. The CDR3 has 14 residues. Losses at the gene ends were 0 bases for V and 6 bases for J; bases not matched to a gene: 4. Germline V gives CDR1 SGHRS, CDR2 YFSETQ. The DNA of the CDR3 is TGCGCCAGCAGCTTGGAGGGACAGGGAACCGAGCAGTACTTC. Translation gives CASSLEGQGTEQYF.

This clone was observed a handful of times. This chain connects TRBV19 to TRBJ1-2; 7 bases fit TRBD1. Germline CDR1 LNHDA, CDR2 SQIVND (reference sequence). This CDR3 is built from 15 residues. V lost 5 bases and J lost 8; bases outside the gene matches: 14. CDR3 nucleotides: TGTGCCAGTAGTTCCCGACAGGGCACCGTCTACGGCTACACCTTC. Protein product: CASSSRQGTVYGYTF.

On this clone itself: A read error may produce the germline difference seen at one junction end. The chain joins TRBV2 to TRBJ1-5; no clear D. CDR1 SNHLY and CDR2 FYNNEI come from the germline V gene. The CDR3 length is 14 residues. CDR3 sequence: CASCDTSGNQPQHF. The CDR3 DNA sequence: TGTGCCAGCTGTGATACGTCAGGCAATCAGCCCCAGCATTTT.

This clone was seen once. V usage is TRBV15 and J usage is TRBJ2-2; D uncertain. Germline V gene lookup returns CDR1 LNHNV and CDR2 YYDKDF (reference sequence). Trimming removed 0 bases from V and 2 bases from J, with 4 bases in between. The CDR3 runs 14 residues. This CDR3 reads CATSRDINTGELFF. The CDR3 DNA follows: TGTGCCACCAGCAGAGATATCAACACCGGGGAGCTGTTTTTT.

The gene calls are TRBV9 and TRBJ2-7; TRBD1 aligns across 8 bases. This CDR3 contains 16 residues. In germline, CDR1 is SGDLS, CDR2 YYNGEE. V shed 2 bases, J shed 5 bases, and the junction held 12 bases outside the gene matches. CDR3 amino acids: CASSVSTTRTGNEQYF. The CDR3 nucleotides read TGTGCCAGCAGCGTCTCAACTACCCGGACAGGGAACGAGCAGTACTTC.

The CDR3 nucleotides read TGTGCCAGCAGTTTTCCTCCGGGACAGGGGGATACATACTATGGCTACACCTTC. It yields the protein CASSFPPGQGDTYYGYTF. The V call is TRBV28, the J call TRBJ1-2; 11 positions agree with TRBD1. The CDR3 runs to 18 residues. Germline V CDR1 and CDR2: MDHEN, SYDVKM. V dropped 3 bases and J dropped 3; count of bases not matched to a gene: 12.

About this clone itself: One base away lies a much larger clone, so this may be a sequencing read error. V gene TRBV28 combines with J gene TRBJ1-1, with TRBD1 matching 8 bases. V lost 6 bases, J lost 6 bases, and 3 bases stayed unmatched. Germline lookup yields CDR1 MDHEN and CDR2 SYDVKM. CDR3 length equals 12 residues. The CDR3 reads CASRRQGPEAFF. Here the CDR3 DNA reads TGTGCCAGCAGGAGACAGGGGCCTGAAGCTTTCTTT. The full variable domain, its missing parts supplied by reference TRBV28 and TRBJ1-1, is DVKVTQSSRYLVKRTGEKVFLECVQDMDHENMFWYRQDPGLGLRLIYFSYDVKMKEKGDIPEGYSVSREKKERFSLILESASTNQTSMYLCASRRQGPEAFFGQGTRLTVV.

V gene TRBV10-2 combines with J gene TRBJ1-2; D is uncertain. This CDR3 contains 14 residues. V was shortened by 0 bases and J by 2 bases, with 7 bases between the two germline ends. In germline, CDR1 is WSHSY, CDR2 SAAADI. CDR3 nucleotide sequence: TGCGCCAGCAGTGAGTCGAAACTGAACTATGGCTACACCTTC. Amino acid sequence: CASSESKLNYGYTF.

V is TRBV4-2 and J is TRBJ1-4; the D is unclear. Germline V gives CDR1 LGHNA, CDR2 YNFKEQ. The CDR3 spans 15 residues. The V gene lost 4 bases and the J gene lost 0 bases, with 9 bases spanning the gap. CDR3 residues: CASSPSGSTNEKLFF. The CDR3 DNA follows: TGTGCCAGCAGCCCTTCAGGCTCAACTAATGAAAAACTGTTTTTT.